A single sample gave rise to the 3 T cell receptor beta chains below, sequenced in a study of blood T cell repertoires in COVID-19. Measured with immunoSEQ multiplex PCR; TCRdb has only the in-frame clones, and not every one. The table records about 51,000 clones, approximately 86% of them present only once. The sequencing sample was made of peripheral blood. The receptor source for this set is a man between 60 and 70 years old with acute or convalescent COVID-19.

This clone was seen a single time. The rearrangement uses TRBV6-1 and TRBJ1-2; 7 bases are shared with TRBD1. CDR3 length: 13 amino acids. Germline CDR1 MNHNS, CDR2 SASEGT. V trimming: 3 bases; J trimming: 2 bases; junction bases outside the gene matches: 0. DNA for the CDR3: TGTGCCAGCAGTGAGACAGGGAACTATGGCTACACCTTC. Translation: CASSETGNYGYTF.

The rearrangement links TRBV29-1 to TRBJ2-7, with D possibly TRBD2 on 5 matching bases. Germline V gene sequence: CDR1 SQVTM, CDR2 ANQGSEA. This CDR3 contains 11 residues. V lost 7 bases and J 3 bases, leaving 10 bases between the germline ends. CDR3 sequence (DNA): TGCAGCGCGGGGAACAACTACGAGCAGTACTTC. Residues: CSAGNNYEQYF.

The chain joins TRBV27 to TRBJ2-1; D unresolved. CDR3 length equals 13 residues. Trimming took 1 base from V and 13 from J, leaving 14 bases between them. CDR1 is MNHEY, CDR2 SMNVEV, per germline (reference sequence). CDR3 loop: CASSLWAGDLQFF. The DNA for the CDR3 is TGTGCCAGCAGTTTATGGGCAGGCGATCTACAGTTCTTC.